A single sample is the source of the 16 T cell receptor beta chains below, sequenced in a study of CD8 T cells in ankylosing spondylitis. Points from the study as a whole: A TCR beta motif made of about 8 highly homologous variants seemed typical of ankylosing spondylitis blood.

These receptors lack a known antigen. TCRdb called the 5' RACE reads again in MiXCR, with one record for every CDR3 protein. This sample has hundreds of thousands of distinct CDR3 sequences; approximately 26% occur once, and the top ten carry 0.89%. What was sequenced was blood, either unsorted or a sorted T cell fraction (not recorded which). The receptor source for this set is a male donor with ankylosing spondylitis.

This clonotype occurred once. V is TRBV19 and J is TRBJ2-7; D may be TRBD1 (6 bases). The CDR3 totals 13 residues. The germline V and J ends were trimmed by 0 bases and 10 bases, with 13 bases remaining between them. Germline V CDR1 and CDR2: LNHDA, SQIVND (reference sequence). In DNA form, the CDR3 reads TGTGCCAGTAGTATAGATACCGAGGGACAACAGTACTTC. Translating gives CASSIDTEGQQYF.

The rearrangement joins TRBV12-3 or TRBV12-4 to TRBJ2-1, with TRBD2 identical over 15 bases. The V and J ends lost 3 bases and 7 bases, in that order; junction bases with no gene match: 10. This CDR3 is built from 18 residues. This CDR3 reads CASSFSGLAGGTRNEQFF. In nucleotides, the CDR3 is TGTGCCAGCAGTTTTTCGGGACTAGCGGGAGGAACACGAAATGAGCAGTTCTTC.

This rearrangement joins TRBV12-3 or TRBV12-4 to TRBJ1-2; D is uncertain. Between the trimmed V and J ends, which lost 3 bases and 7 bases, there was a span of 9 bases. This CDR3 comprises 12 residues. The CDR3 region is CASSFRGLGYTF. The CDR3 bases are TGTGCCAGCAGTTTCCGAGGGCTTGGCTACACCTTC.

The genes are TRBV20-1 and TRBJ2-2, with a tentative D call TRBD2 (5 bases). The CDR3 consists of 14 residues. V was trimmed by 3 bases and J by 5 bases, leaving 13 bases between them. Germline values: CDR1 DFQATT, CDR2 SNEGSKA (reference sequence). CDR3 sequence: CSARATGNTGELFF. The CDR3, as DNA: TGCAGTGCTAGGGCAACGGGAAATACCGGGGAGCTGTTTTTT.

The chain employs TRBV6-5 and TRBJ1-2; D gene unclear. Germline CDR1 reads MNHEY; CDR2 reads SVGAGI. V was pared by 6 bases and J by 2 bases, with 10 bases between. The CDR3 sequence is 13 residues long. CDR3 protein: CASSHLQNYGYTF. The CDR3 bases are TGTGCCAGCAGCCACCTCCAGAACTATGGCTACACCTTC.

V gene TRBV7-9 combines with J gene TRBJ2-1; TRBD2 is a possible D gene (6 bases). Germline values: CDR1 SEHNR, CDR2 FQNEAQ (reference sequence). CDR3 length: 14 amino acids. The germline V and J ends were trimmed by 8 bases and 5 bases, with 16 bases remaining between them. DNA for the CDR3: TGTGCCAGCGGGCAAGCCGGGACTGACAATGAGCAGTTCTTC. Residues: CASGQAGTDNEQFF.

This clonotype appeared a few times. This rearrangement joins TRBV7-2 to TRBJ2-1; 10 bases are shared with TRBD2. Germline V lookup: CDR1 SGHTA, CDR2 FQGNSA. J gave up 7 bases and V 1 base, and 7 bases lay outside the gene matches. The CDR3 is 16 residues long. CDR3 protein: CASSLESTSGVNEQFF. Here the CDR3 DNA reads TGTGCCAGCAGCTTAGAAAGCACTAGCGGGGTTAATGAGCAGTTCTTC.

This sequence joins TRBV5-1 and TRBJ2-1, with TRBD2 matching 9 bases. This CDR3 spans 16 amino acids. V lost 6 bases and J lost 10; bases outside the gene matches: 17. Germline V lookup: CDR1 SGHRS, CDR2 YFSETQ. This CDR3 reads CASTVGVAGGLGEQFF. CDR3 nucleotides: TGCGCCAGCACCGTCGGGGTTGCGGGAGGGCTCGGGGAGCAGTTCTTC.

The V gene is TRBV12-3 or TRBV12-4, the J gene TRBJ2-5, with TRBD2 matching 7 bases. The CDR3 is 14 residues long. The trim removed 6 bases at V and 5 bases at J, leaving 9 bases unmatched. The CDR3 bases are TGTGCCAGCAGCCAGAACTACGGGGGGGAGACCCAGTACTTC. This translates into CASSQNYGGETQYF.

The chain couples TRBV18 to TRBJ2-3; 13 positions match TRBD2. The CDR3 runs 15 residues. The V and J ends lost 4 bases and 5 bases, in that order; junction bases with no gene match: 3. Germline CDR1 and CDR2: KGHSH and LQKENI. CDR3 in DNA: TGTGCCAGCTCACTCGGACTAGCGGGAGAAGATACGCAGTATTTT. This gives the protein CASSLGLAGEDTQYF.

This clonotype was observed a few times. The junction differs from germline at one of its ends, possibly a read error. The rearrangement links TRBV20-1 to TRBJ2-1, with a weak D call TRBD1 (6 bases). CDR3 size: 11 residues. Germline CDR1 DFQATT, CDR2 SNEGSKA (reference sequence). The chain's CDR3 is CSAMTPGQVLF. The CDR3 DNA reads as TGCAGTGCTATGACTCCGGGACAAGTTCTCTTC.

This clonotype came up a few times. V usage is TRBV5-1 and J usage is TRBJ2-1, with 7 bases fitting TRBD2. The CDR3 runs to 16 residues. With V trimmed by 4 bases and J by 1 base, 8 bases remained unmatched. CDR1 is SGHRS and CDR2 is YFSETQ in the germline V gene. CDR3 sequence: CASSPDSGISYNEQFF. The CDR3 nucleotides read TGCGCCAGCAGCCCCGACAGCGGGATTTCCTACAATGAGCAGTTCTTC.

The chain carries TRBV10-3 and TRBJ2-3; 9 nucleotides match TRBD2. This CDR3 has 17 amino acids. Germline V gene data show CDR1 as ENHRY and CDR2 as SYGVKD. The J segment lost 2 bases and the V segment lost 10 bases, leaving 16 bases of the junction unmatched. CDR3 DNA sequence: TGTGCCACCGCGGAAGGTCGGACTAGCGTGACCACAGATACGCAGTATTTT. As protein: CATAEGRTSVTTDTQYF.

The chain is built from TRBV25-1 and TRBJ1-1, with D possibly matching TRBD1 (5 bases). The germline CDR1 and CDR2 sequences are MGHDK and SYGVNS. The CDR3 sequence is 13 residues long. V shed 3 bases and J shed 6 bases, with 11 bases lying between them. The chain's CDR3 is CASSDWGGAEAFF. The CDR3 DNA is TGTGCCAGCAGTGATTGGGGGGGAGCTGAAGCTTTCTTT.

This chain connects TRBV3-1 to TRBJ1-1; no reliable D call. Germline-derived CDR1 and CDR2 are LGHDT and YNNKEL (reference sequence). The CDR3 covers 15 residues. Trimming pared 0 bases from V and 4 bases from J, leaving 12 bases between. The CDR3 region is CASSQEGLAGTEAFF. The CDR3 nucleotides read TGTGCCAGCAGCCAAGAGGGCTTAGCGGGCACTGAAGCTTTCTTT.

The V and J genes are TRBV12-3 or TRBV12-4 and TRBJ1-1, with D possibly TRBD1 on 6 matching bases. The CDR3 spans 12 residues. Trimming took 6 bases from V and 11 from J, leaving 16 bases between them. The chain's CDR3 is CASSLTGGAAFF. Written as DNA, the CDR3 is TGTGCCAGCAGCCTCACCGGGGGGGCTGCTTTCTTT.